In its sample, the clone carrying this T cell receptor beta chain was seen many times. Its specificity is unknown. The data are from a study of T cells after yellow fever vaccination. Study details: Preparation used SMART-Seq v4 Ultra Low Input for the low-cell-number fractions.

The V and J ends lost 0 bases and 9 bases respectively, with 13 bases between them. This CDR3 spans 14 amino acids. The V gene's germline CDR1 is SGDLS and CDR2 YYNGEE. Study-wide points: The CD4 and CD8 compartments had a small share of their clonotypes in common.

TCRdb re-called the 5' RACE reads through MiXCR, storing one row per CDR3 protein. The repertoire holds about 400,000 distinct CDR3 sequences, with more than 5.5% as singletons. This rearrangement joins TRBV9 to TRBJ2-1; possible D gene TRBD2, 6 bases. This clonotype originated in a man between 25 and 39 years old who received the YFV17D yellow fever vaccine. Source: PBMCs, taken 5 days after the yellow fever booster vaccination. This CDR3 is CASSVASGLGEQFF. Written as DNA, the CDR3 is TGTGCCAGCAGCGTAGCGAGCGGGCTCGGTGAGCAGTTCTTC.